The 3 T cell receptor beta chains below were found in one sample sequenced in a study of T-cell reconstitution after alpha-beta-depleted transplantation in children. Unique molecular identifiers tagged the TCRbeta library. TCRdb reanalysed the PCR reads using MiXCR and keeps one entry per CDR3 protein. The profile shows 100,000 or so distinct CDR3 sequences, roughly 7.2% of them singletons. The sample consisted of PBMCs, taken before TCRalphabeta/CD19-depleted stem cell transplant. The receptors come from a boy aged 2 to 10 with acute lymphoblastic leukemia, due to receive a stem cell transplant.

This clonotype was detected ten times or more. The chain combines TRBV29-1 with TRBJ2-3; possible D gene TRBD1, 5 bases. V was clipped by 4 bases and J by 1 base, with 12 bases between them. The CDR3 length is 14 residues. CDR1 is SQVTM, CDR2 ANQGSEA, per germline. CDR3: CSVVYLQGTDTQYF. The CDR3 DNA reads as TGCAGCGTTGTTTATCTACAGGGCACAGATACGCAGTATTTT.

This clonotype has at least ten counts. The V and J genes are TRBV10-3 and TRBJ2-7; D call uncertain. This CDR3 is built from 14 residues. CDR1 and CDR2 from the germline V gene are ENHRY and SYGVKD. Trimming removed 6 bases from V and 4 bases from J, with 16 bases in between. The CDR3, as DNA: TGTGCCATCAGGGCCACCGAGGTCCCTTACGAGCAGTACTTC. It codes for CAIRATEVPYEQYF.

There are many counts of this clonotype. The chain carries TRBV18 and TRBJ2-3; D may be TRBD2 (6 bases). This CDR3 has 16 residues. The germline V gene has CDR1 KGHSH and CDR2 LQKENI. V was cut by 0 bases and J by 2 bases, with 12 bases left in between. CDR3 nucleotides: TGTGCCAGCTCACCACCGGGCGGGGCCGTCACAGATACGCAGTATTTT. Translation gives CASSPPGGAVTDTQYF.